This paragraph covers one TCR beta chain sequence. Its antigen is as yet unknown. This record belongs to a study of STAT5B mutations in CD4+ large granular lymphocyte leukemia. The V and J ends lost 4 bases and 3 bases respectively, with 15 bases between them. This CDR3 contains 15 residues. Per the germline V gene, CDR1 is LNHDA and CDR2 is SQIVND (reference sequence). The method was immunoSEQ multiplex PCR; TCRdb's version includes in-frame clones alone and lacks a portion of them. The sample comprises roughly 34,000 clones, more than 65% of which are singletons, and 6.5% to 9% rests with the top ten. General study points: Without HLA matching, higher CD4+ than CD8+ T-LGLL clonality could reflect small sample size.

The chain is built from TRBV19 and TRBJ1-1; tentatively, D is TRBD1 (6 bases). The specimen was CD4+ T cells from blood buffy coats. The receptor was derived from a human donor in good health. CDR3 nucleotides: TGTGCCAGTAGTAACCGACAGGCCCGCTACACTGAAGCTTTCTTT. Protein product: CASSNRQARYTEAFF.